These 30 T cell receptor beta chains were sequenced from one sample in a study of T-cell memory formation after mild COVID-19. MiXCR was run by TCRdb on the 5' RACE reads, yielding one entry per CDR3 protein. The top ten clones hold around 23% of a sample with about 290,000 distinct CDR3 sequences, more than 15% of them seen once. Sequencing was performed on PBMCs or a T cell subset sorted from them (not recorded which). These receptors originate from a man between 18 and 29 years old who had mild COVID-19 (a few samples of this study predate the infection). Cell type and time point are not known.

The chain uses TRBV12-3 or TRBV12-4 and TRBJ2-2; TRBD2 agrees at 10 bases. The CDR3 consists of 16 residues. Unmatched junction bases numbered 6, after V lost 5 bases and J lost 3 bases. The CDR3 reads CASSAYSGGYTGELFF. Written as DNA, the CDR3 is TGTGCCAGCAGTGCCTATAGCGGGGGGTACACCGGGGAGCTGTTTTTT.

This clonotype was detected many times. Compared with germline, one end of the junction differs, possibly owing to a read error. For the CDR3, the DNA is TGCGCCAGCAGCCAAGATTTAAACAGGGCCAACAACTTC. Translation: CASSQDLNRANNF. The chain joins TRBV4-1 to TRBJ2-4; D is possibly TRBD1 (6 bases). The CDR3 consists of 13 residues. Germline loops: CDR1 MGHRA, CDR2 YSYEKL.

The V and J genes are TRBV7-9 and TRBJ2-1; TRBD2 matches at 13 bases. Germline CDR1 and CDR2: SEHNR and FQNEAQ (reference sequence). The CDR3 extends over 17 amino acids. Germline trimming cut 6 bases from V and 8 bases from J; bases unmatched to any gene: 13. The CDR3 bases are TGTGCCAGCAGTATTAGCGTTACTAGCGGGGGGGCCTATGAGCAGTTCTTC. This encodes CASSISVTSGGAYEQFF.

The CDR3 loop is CSVEDSGGPNTGELFF. DNA of the CDR3: TGCAGCGTTGAAGATAGCGGGGGGCCTAACACCGGGGAGCTGTTTTTT. The rearrangement uses TRBV29-1 and TRBJ2-2; TRBD2 agrees at 10 bases. V gave up 0 bases and J gave up 2 bases; unmatched junction bases: 3. The CDR3 extends over 16 amino acids. CDR1 and CDR2 from the germline V gene are SQVTM and ANQGSEA.

CDR3: CASSELDTQYF. The CDR3 DNA reads TGCGCCAGCAGCGAATTGGATACGCAGTATTTT. This chain uses TRBV5-1 with TRBJ2-3; D gene unclear. The CDR3 runs 11 residues. Germline assignment: CDR1 SGHRS and CDR2 YFSETQ. With 4 bases removed from V and 6 bases from J, the gap between germline ends came to 6 bases.

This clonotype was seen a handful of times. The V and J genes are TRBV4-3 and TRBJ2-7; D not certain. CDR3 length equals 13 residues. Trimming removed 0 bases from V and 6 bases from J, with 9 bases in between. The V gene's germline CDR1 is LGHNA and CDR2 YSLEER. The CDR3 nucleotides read TGCGCCAGCAGCCAAGATGGGAAGCGCGAGCAGTACTTC. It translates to CASSQDGKREQYF.

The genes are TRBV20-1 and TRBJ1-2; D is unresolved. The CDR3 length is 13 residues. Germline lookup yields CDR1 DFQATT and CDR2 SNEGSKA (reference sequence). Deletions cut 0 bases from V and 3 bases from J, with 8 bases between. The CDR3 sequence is CSARDSVYYGYTF. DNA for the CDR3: TGCAGTGCTAGAGATTCGGTCTACTATGGCTACACCTTC.

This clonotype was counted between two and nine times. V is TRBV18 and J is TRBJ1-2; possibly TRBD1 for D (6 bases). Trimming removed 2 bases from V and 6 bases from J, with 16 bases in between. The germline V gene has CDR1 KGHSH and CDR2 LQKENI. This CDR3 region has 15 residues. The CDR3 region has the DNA TGTGCCAGCTCACCAATACGGGGCAGGGGTCATGGCTACACCTTC. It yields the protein CASSPIRGRGHGYTF.

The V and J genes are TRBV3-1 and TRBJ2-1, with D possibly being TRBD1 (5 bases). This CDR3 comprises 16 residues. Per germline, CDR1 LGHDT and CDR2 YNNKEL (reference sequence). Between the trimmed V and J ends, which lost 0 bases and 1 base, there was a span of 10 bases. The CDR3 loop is CASSQELRQSYNEQFF. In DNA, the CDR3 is TGTGCCAGCAGCCAAGAATTAAGACAGTCCTACAATGAGCAGTTCTTC.

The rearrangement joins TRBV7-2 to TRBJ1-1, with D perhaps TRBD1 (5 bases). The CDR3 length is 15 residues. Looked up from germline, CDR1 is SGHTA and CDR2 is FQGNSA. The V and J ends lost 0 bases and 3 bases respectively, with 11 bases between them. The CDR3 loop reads CASSLARQRYTEAFF. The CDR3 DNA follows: TGTGCCAGCAGCTTAGCGCGACAGCGGTACACTGAAGCTTTCTTT.

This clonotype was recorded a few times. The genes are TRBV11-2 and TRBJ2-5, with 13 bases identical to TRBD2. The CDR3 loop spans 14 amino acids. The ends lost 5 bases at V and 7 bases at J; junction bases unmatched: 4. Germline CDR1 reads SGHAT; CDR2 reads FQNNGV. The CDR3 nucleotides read TGTGCCAGCAGCACTAGCGGGGGGGCGGGGACCCAGTACTTC. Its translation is CASSTSGGAGTQYF.

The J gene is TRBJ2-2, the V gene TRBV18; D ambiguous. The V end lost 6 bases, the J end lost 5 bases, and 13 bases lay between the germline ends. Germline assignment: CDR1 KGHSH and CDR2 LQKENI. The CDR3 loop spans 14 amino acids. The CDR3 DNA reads TGTGCCAGCTCTCAAGACATGGGGACCGGGGAGCTGTTTTTT. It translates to CASSQDMGTGELFF.

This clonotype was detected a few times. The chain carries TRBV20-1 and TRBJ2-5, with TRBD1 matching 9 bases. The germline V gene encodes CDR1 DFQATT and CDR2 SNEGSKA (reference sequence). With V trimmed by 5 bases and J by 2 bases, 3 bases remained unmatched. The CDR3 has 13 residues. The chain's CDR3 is CSAGGQGQETQYF. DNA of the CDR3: TGCAGTGCTGGAGGACAGGGGCAAGAGACCCAGTACTTC.

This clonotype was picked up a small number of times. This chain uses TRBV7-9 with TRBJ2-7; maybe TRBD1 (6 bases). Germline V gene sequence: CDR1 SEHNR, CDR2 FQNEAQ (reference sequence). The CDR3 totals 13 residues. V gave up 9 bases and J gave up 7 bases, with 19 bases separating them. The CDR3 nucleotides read TGTGCCAGGAGGGACAAAGGGGTAGGAGAGCAGTACGTC. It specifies CARRDKGVGEQYV.

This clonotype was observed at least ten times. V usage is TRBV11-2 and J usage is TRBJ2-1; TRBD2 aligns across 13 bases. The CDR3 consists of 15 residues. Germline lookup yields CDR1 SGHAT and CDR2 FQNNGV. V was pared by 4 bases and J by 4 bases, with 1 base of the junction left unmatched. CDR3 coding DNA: TGTGCCAGCAGCTCGGGACTAGCGGGATACAATGAGCAGTTCTTC. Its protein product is CASSSGLAGYNEQFF.

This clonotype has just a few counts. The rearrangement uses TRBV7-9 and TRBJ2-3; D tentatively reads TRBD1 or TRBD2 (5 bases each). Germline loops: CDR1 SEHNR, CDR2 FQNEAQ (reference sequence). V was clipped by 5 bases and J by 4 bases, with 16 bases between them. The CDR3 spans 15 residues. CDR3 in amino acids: CASSGGPTSADTQYF. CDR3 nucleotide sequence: TGTGCCAGCAGCGGGGGACCCACCAGTGCAGATACGCAGTATTTT.

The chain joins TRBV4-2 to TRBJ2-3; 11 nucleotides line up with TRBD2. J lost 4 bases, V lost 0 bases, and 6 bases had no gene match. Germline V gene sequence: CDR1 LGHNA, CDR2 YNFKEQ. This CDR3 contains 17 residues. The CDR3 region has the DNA TGTGCCAGCAGCCAAGAGGGTAGCGGGGGGGCCTCAGATACGCAGTATTTT. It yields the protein CASSQEGSGGASDTQYF.

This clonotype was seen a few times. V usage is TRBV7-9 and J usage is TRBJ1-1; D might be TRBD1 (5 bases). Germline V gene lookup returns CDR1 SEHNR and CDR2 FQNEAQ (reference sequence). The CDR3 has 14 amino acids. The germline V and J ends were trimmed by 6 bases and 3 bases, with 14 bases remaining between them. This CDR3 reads CASRANVGDTEAFF. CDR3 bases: TGTGCCAGCAGGGCAAATGTAGGGGACACTGAAGCTTTCTTT.

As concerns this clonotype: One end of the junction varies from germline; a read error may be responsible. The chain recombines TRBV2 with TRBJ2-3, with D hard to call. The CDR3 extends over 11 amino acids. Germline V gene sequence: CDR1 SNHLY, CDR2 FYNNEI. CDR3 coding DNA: TGTGCCAGCAGTGAAGGCGGCTTATTGGGTTTT. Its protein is CASSEGGLLGF.

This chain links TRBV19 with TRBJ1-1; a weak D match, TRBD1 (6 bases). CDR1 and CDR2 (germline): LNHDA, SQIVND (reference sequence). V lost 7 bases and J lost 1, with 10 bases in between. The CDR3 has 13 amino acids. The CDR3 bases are TGTGCCAGTACCCCGGACAGGAACACTGAAGCTTTCTTT. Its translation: CASTPDRNTEAFF. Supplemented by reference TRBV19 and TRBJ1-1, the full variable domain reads DGGITQSPKYLFRKEGQNVTLSCEQNLNHDAMYWYRQDPGQGLRLIYYSQIVNDFQKGDIAEGYSVSREKKESFPLTVTSAQKNPTAFYLCASTPDRNTEAFFGQGTRLTVV.

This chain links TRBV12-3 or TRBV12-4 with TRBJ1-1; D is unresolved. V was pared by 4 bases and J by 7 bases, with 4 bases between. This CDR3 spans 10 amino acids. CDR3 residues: CASSSNEAFF. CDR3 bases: TGTGCCAGCAGTTCAAATGAAGCTTTCTTT.

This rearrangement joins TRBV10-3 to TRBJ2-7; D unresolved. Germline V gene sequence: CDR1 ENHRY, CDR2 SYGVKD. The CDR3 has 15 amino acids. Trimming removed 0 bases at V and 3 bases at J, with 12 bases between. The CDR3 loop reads CAISESMGQSYEQYV. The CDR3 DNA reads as TGTGCCATCAGTGAGTCGATGGGTCAGAGCTACGAGCAGTACGTC.

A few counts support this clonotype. The CDR3 is CASSPSGSWSPSGELFF. CDR3 nucleotides: TGTGCCAGCAGCCCCAGTGGTAGCTGGTCACCTTCCGGGGAGCTGTTTTTT. The J gene is TRBJ2-2, the V gene TRBV5-5, with no clear D. Trimming stripped 4 bases from V and 6 bases from J, with 22 bases between. Germline V gives CDR1 SGHKS, CDR2 YYEKEE (reference sequence). The CDR3 length is 17 residues.

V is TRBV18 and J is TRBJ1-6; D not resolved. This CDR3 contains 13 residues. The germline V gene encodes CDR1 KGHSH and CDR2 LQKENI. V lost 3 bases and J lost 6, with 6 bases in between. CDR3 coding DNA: TGTGCCAGCTCACCGAGTAGTAATTCACCCCTCCACTTT. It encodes CASSPSSNSPLHF.

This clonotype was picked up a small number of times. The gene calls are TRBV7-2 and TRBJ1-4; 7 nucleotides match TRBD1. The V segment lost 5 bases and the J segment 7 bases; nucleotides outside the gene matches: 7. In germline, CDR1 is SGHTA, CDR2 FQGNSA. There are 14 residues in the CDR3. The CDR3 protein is CASSLDRLAEKLFF. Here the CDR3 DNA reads TGTGCCAGCAGCCTGGACAGGTTGGCTGAAAAACTGTTTTTT.

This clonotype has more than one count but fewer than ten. For the CDR3, the DNA is TGTGCCAGCAGTTCTGGGACAGGGGTTGCCAATGAGCAGTTCTTC. Translating it yields CASSSGTGVANEQFF. The chain uses TRBV27 and TRBJ2-1, with 10 bases identical to TRBD1. The CDR3 totals 15 residues. Looked up from germline, CDR1 is MNHEY and CDR2 is SMNVEV (reference sequence). The V gene end was trimmed by 4 bases and the J gene end by 6 bases; junction bases not matched to a gene: 6.

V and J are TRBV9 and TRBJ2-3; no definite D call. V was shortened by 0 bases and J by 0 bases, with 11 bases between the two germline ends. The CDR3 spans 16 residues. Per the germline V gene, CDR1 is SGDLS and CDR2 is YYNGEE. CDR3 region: CASSVGGYSSTDTQYF. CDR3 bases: TGTGCCAGCAGCGTAGGGGGATACAGTAGCACAGATACGCAGTATTTT. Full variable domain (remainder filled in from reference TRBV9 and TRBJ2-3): DSGVTQTPKHLITATGQRVTLRCSPRSGDLSVYWYQQSLDQGLQFLIQYYNGEERAKGNILERFSAQQFPDLHSELNLSSLELGDSALYFCASSVGGYSSTDTQYFGPGTRLTVL.

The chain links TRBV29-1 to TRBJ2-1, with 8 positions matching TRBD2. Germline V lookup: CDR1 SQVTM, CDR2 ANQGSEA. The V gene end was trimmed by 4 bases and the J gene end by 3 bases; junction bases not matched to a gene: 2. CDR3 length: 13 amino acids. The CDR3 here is CSVVLADYNEQFF. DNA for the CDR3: TGCAGCGTTGTACTAGCGGACTACAATGAGCAGTTCTTC.

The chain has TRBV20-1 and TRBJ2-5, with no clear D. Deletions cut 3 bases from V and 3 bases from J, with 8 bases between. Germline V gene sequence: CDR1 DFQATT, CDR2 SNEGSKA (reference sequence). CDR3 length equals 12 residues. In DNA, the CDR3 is TGCAGTGCTAGCTCGCGAGAAGAGACCCAGTACTTC. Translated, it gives CSASSREETQYF.

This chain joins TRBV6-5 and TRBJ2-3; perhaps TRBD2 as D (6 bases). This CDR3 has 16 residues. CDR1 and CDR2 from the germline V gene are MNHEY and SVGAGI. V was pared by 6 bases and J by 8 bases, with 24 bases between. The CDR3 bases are TGTGCCAGCAGGTCCGGGACTGAATCCCTTCGTGGTACGCAGTATTTT. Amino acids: CASRSGTESLRGTQYF.